There are a few counts of the clone carrying this T cell receptor beta chain. Its antigen is unidentified. The data were obtained in a study of blood T cells in healthy people across ages. Findings and limits, study-wide: Age brought a roughly linear fall in TCR beta diversity measured per million T cells. Diversity figures based on one million T cells were deemed too low.

With a J-beta primer mix and a sample-barcoded 5' primer, a second PCR ran 7 to 11 cycles. TCRdb re-called the 5' RACE reads with MiXCR, one entry per CDR3 protein. This table holds roughly 560,000 distinct CDR3 sequences, about 25% found once. Per sample, no less than 5 micrograms of total RNA were extracted. Losses at the gene ends were 0 bases for V and 2 bases for J; bases not matched to a gene: 6. The germline gives CDR1 DFQATT, CDR2 SNEGSKA (reference sequence). The CDR3 is 15 residues long. A further study also used this sample, focusing on T cells of mothers and their children. From that study: At 1.5 ug per 15 ul, all of the extracted RNA went into cDNA synthesis.

The chain carries TRBV20-1 and TRBJ2-7, with 8 bases aligning to TRBD1. Sequenced input: blood. This TCR came from a boy younger than 18 in good health. CDR3 residues: CSARDFAGQAYEQYF. Written as DNA, the CDR3 is TGCAGTGCTAGAGATTTCGCGGGACAGGCCTACGAGCAGTACTTC.